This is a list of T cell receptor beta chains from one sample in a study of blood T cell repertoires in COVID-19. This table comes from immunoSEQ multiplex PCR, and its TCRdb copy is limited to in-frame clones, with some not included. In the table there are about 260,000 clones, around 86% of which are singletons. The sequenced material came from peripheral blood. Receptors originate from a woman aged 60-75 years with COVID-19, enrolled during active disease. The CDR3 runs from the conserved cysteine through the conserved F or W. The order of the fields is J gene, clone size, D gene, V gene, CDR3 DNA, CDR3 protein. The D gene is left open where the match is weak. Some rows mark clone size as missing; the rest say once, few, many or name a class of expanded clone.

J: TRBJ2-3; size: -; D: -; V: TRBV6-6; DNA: TGTGCCAGCAGCCGATATCGGGGGGCGGCCAGCACAGATACGCAGTATTTT; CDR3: CASSRYRGAASTDTQYF
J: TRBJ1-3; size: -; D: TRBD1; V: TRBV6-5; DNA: TGTGCCAGCAGTCGGACAGGGGCTGGAAACACCATATATTTT; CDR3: CASSRTGAGNTIYF
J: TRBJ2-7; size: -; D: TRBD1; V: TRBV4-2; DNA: TGTGCCAGCAGCCAAGTTGACAGGGGGAGCTCCTACGAGCAGTACTTC; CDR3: CASSQVDRGSSYEQYF
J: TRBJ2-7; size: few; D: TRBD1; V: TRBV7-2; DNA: TGTGCCAGCAGCTTAAGGACAGGGGACGAGCAGTACTTC; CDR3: CASSLRTGDEQYF
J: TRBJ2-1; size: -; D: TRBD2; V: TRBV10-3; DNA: TGTGCCATCAGGAAGACTAGCGGGACTAACAATGAGCAGTTCTTC; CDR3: CAIRKTSGTNNEQFF
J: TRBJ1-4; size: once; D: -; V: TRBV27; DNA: TGTGCCAGCAGATGGGGGGGGCGAGGAAAACTGTTTTTT; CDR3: CASRWGGRGKLFF
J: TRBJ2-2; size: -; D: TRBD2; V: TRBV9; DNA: TGTGCCAGCAGTGACAGGACTAGCTCCGGGGAGCTGTTTTTT; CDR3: CASSDRTSSGELFF
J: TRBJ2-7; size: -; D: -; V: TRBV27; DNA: TGTGCCAGCAGTCCCACTCCCGACTCCTTTAACCGGGACGAGCAGTACTTC; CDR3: CASSPTPDSFNRDEQYF
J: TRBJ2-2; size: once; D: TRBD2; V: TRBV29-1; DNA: TGCAGCGCCAAGTGGCGGGAGGCCACCGGGGAGCTGTTTTTT; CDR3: CSAKWREATGELFF
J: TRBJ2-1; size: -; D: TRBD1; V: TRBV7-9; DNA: TGTGCCAGCAGGGACAGGGATTACAATGAGCAGTTCTTC; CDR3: CASRDRDYNEQFF
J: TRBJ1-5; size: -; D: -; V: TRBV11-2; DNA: TGTGCCAGCAGCTTAGTGGAGGGAGGGGATAGCAATCAGCCCCAGCATTTT; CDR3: CASSLVEGGDSNQPQHF
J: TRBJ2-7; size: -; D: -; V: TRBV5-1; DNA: TGCGCCAGCAGCTTGCAACCCCGGGACAACTACGAGCAGTACTTC; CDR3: CASSLQPRDNYEQYF
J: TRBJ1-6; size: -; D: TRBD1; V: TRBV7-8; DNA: TGTGCCAGCAGTCGGACAGGGGATATTTATAATTCACCCCTCCACTTT; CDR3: CASSRTGDIYNSPLHF
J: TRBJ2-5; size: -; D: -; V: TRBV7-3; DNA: TGTGCCAGCAGCCCGGGGGGCGGGTCGGAGACCCAGTACTTC; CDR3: CASSPGGGSETQYF
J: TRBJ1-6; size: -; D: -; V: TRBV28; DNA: TGTGCCAGCAGTCCCGATCGCGGGGACTTTAATTCACCCCTCCACTTT; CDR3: CASSPDRGDFNSPLHF
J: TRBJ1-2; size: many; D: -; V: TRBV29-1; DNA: TGCAGCGTTGAGAACAGGGAAGGGGATGGCTACACCTTC; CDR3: CSVENREGDGYTF
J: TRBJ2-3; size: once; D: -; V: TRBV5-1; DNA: TGCGCCAGCAATGAGGCTAGCGGCACAGATACGCAGTATTTT; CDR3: CASNEASGTDTQYF
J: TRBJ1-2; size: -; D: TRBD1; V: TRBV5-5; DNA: TGTGCCAGCAGCTTGGCCCAGGGGGCGGCTGGCTACACCTTC; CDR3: CASSLAQGAAGYTF
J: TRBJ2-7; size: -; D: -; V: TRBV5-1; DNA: TGCGCCAGCAGCCCGCAGGGGGGCAGCTGGGACGAGCAGTACTTC; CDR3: CASSPQGGSWDEQYF
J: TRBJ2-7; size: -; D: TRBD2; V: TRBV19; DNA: TGTGCCAGTCACGGGAGAGCGGGAGGTGACTACGAGCAGTACTTC; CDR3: CASHGRAGGDYEQYF
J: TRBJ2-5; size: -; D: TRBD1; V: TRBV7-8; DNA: TGTGCCAGCACCATCACGACAGGGGGCCGTAGTTGGTTTGCCCAGTACTTC; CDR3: CASTITTGGRSWFAQYF
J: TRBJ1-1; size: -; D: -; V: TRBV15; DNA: TGTGCCACTAGACAGCCCATGAACACTGAAGCTTTCTTT; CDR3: CATRQPMNTEAFF
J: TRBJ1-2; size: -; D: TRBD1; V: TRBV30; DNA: TGTGCCTGTTTAAGGACAGGACCTTATACCTATGGCTACACCTTC; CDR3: CACLRTGPYTYGYTF
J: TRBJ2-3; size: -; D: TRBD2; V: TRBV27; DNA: TGTGCCAGCAGTTTGGGGAGACTAGCGGGTGGCACAGATACGCAGTATTTT; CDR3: CASSLGRLAGGTDTQYF
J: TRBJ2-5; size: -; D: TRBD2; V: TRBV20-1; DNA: TGCAGTGCTAGTGCTAGCGGGATACAAGAGACCCAGTACTTC; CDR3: CSASASGIQETQYF
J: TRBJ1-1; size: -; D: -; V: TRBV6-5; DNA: TGTGCCAGCAGTTACTCGGGGGCGCCCACTGAAGCTTTCTTT; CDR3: CASSYSGAPTEAFF
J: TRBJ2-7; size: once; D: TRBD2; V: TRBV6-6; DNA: TGTGCCAGCAGCCGACTAGCGGAACAATACGAGCAGTACTTC; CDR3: CASSRLAEQYEQYF
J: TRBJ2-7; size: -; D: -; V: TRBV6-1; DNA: TGTGCCAGCAGTGACCGCGCTTGGGGGGACTGGCACTCCTACGAGCAGTACTTC; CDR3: CASSDRAWGDWHSYEQYF
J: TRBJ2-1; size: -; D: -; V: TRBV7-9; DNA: TGTGCCAGCACCCAAAACAATGAGCAGTTCTTC; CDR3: CASTQNNEQFF
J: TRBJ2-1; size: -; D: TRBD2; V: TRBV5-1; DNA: TGCGCCAGCAGCTCAGGACTAGCGGGAGTTCTCTACAATGAGCAGTTCTTC; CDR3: CASSSGLAGVLYNEQFF
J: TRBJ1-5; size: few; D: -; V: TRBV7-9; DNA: TGTGCCAGCAGCTCCTCCGCGGGGGGCAATCAGCCCCAGCATTTT; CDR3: CASSSSAGGNQPQHF
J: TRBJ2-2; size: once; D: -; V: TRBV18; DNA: TGTGCCAGCTCACCAATGAGACAGACAACCGGGGAGCTGTTTTTT; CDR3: CASSPMRQTTGELFF
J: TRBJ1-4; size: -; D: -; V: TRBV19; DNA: TGTGCCAGTAGTAAGACAGGAGACAATGAAAAACTGTTTTTT; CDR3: CASSKTGDNEKLFF
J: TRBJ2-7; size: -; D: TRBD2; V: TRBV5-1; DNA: TGCGCCAGCAGCCCCAGGTCGGCTAGCGGGAGCCTAGGCGAGCAGTACTTC; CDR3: CASSPRSASGSLGEQYF
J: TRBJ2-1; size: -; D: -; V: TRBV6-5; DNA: TGTGCTTCTAGTGTTTTGGATGAGCAGTTCTTC; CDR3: CASSVLDEQFF
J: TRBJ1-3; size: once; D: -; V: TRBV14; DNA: TGTGCCAGCAGCTCGGGACTTGGAAACACCATATATTTT; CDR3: CASSSGLGNTIYF
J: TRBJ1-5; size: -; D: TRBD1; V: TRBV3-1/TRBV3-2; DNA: TGTGCCAGCAGCTCTTCCCCGAGACAGGGGGCGAAGCACGGCAATCAGCCCCAGCATTTT; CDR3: CASSSSPRQGAKHGNQPQHF
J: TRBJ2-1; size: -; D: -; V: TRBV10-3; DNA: TGTGCCATCAGTAGGGCGGGACTTAGCTCCTACAATGAGCAGTTCTTC; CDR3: CAISRAGLSSYNEQFF
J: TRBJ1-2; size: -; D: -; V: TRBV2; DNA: TGTGCCAGCAGGGAGACAGGAGTTCCTTGGTCTAACACCTTC; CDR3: CASRETGVPWSNTF
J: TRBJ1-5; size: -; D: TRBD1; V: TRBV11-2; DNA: TGTGCCAGCAGCCGGGACAGGGGGTCCCAGCCCCAGCATTTT; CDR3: CASSRDRGSQPQHF